This passage covers 25 T cell receptor beta chains from one sample sequenced in a study of T cells in Graves' hyperthyroidism and ophthalmopathy. RNA transcripts were the template for amplifying TCR beta CDR3 regions. A set of HTBI primers served as the primers for a first-round RT-PCR of the TCR CDR3. TCRdb re-called the multiplex PCR reads through MiXCR, storing one row per CDR3 protein. The sample lists hundreds of thousands of distinct CDR3 sequences; under 15% were seen once. Sequenced: blood. All receptors come from a woman between 40 and 50 years old with Graves' ophthalmopathy.

V and J are TRBV4-1 and TRBJ2-6, with D perhaps given as TRBD1 or TRBD2 (5 bases each). V gave up 4 bases and J gave up 1 base, with 14 bases separating them. This CDR3 spans 17 amino acids. Germline loops: CDR1 MGHRA, CDR2 YSYEKL. In DNA form, the CDR3 reads TGCGCCAGCAGCCTCGAGGGGCAGACATCTGGGGCCAACGTCCTGACTTTC. Translation gives CASSLEGQTSGANVLTF.

This clonotype occurred many times. J is TRBJ1-2 and V is TRBV19; D possibly corresponds to TRBD1 (6 bases). The ends were cut back, 8 bases at V and 4 bases at J, with 20 bases in the middle. Germline CDR1 LNHDA, CDR2 SQIVND (reference sequence). This CDR3 has 15 amino acids. The CDR3 sequence is CASAIWAQGPYGYTF. CDR3 bases: TGTGCCAGTGCGATTTGGGCACAGGGACCCTATGGCTACACCTTC.

On this clonotype itself: A much larger clone is a single base away; this may be a read error. The chain joins TRBV7-9 to TRBJ2-7; D is unresolved. V lost 0 bases, J lost 6 bases, and 12 bases lay in between. The CDR3 contains 14 residues. CDR1 and CDR2 (germline): SEHNR, FQNEAQ (reference sequence). The CDR3 is CASSLASSYCEQYF. In DNA form, the CDR3 reads TGTGCCAGCAGCTTAGCGTCCAGCTACTGCGAGCAGTACTTC.

This clonotype was seen many times. The chain employs TRBV24-1 and TRBJ2-7, with D perhaps TRBD1 (7 bases). This CDR3 is built from 14 residues. Per germline, CDR1 KGHDR and CDR2 SFDVKD. Trimming took 3 bases from V and 1 from J, leaving 9 bases between them. The CDR3 region has the DNA TGTGCCACCAGTGATGCGGGACAGTCCTACGAGCAGTACTTC. It yields the protein CATSDAGQSYEQYF.

This clonotype was counted a few times. A much bigger clone sits one base away, suggesting this may be a read error. The chain combines TRBV6-1 with TRBJ2-6; D uncertain. V lost 5 bases and J 7 bases, leaving 9 bases between the germline ends. Germline values: CDR1 MNHNS, CDR2 SASEGT. This CDR3 region has 13 residues. CDR3 region: CASSRNRANVLTF. Here the CDR3 DNA reads TGTGCCAGCAGTCGAAACAGAGCCAACGTCCTGACTTTC.

Ten or more counts support this clonotype. This chain connects TRBV6-1 to TRBJ1-3; possible D gene TRBD1, 6 bases. V lost 6 bases, J lost 0 bases, and 15 bases lay in between. Germline CDR1 reads MNHNS; CDR2 reads SASEGT. There are 16 residues in the CDR3. In DNA form, the CDR3 reads TGTGCCAGCAGACTGACAGGAGAAAGCTCTGGAAACACCATATATTTT. Encoded protein: CASRLTGESSGNTIYF.

This clonotype was detected many times. J is TRBJ2-5 and V is TRBV24-1, with 10 bases fitting TRBD1. J gave up 5 bases and V 0 bases, and 8 bases lay outside the gene matches. Germline loops: CDR1 KGHDR, CDR2 SFDVKD. This CDR3 is 17 amino acids long. CDR3: CATSDLGPGQGVETQYF. CDR3 DNA: TGTGCCACCAGTGATTTGGGACCTGGACAGGGGGTGGAGACCCAGTACTTC.

This clonotype was recorded many times. The chain joins TRBV15 to TRBJ1-3; perhaps TRBD1 as D (5 bases). Trimming took 1 base from V and 4 from J, leaving 11 bases between them. CDR1 is LNHNV and CDR2 is YYDKDF in the germline V gene (reference sequence). The CDR3 sequence is 15 residues long. The CDR3 DNA reads as TGTGCCACCAGCAGAGTGGTAGGGGAAGGAAACACCATATATTTT. This encodes CATSRVVGEGNTIYF.

This clonotype was found many times. This chain uses TRBV9 with TRBJ2-5, with 7 bases identical to TRBD1. Germline-derived CDR1 and CDR2 are SGDLS and YYNGEE. The CDR3 is 14 residues long. The ends lost 4 bases at V and 5 bases at J; junction bases unmatched: 8. The CDR3 sequence: CASSIGQETETQYF. The DNA for the CDR3 is TGTGCCAGCAGCATCGGACAGGAGACGGAGACCCAGTACTTC.

This clonotype showed up many times. This rearrangement joins TRBV28 to TRBJ1-2; TRBD1 matches at 9 bases. The CDR3 totals 13 residues. V was pared by 6 bases and J by 7 bases, with 6 bases of the junction left unmatched. Germline-derived CDR1 and CDR2 are MDHEN and SYDVKM. CDR3 in DNA: TGTGCCAGCAGACCCACAGGGGGCCGTGGCTACACCTTC. It encodes CASRPTGGRGYTF.

The genes are TRBV30 and TRBJ1-1; 7 bases fit TRBD1. The germline V gene encodes CDR1 GTSNPN and CDR2 SVGIG (reference sequence). Unmatched junction bases numbered 4, after V lost 4 bases and J lost 5 bases. The CDR3 has 12 residues. The CDR3 DNA is TGTGCCTGGAACGCGGACAGGACTGAAGCTTTCTTT. The encoded protein is CAWNADRTEAFF. The variable domain in full, completed from reference TRBV30 and TRBJ1-1, reads SQTIHQWPATLVQPVGSPLSLECTVEGTSNPNLYWYRQAAGRGLQLLFYSVGIGQISSEVPQNLSASRPQDRQFILSSKKLLLSDSGFYLCAWNADRTEAFFGQGTRLTVV.

This clonotype was detected ten times or more. J is TRBJ2-6 and V is TRBV19; TRBD1 agrees at 9 bases. V lost 5 bases, J lost 0 bases, and 5 bases stayed unmatched. The germline V gene encodes CDR1 LNHDA and CDR2 SQIVND (reference sequence). The CDR3 runs to 17 residues. In nucleotides, the CDR3 is TGTGCCAGTAGTTGGACAGGGGTCCTCTCTGGGGCCAACGTCCTGACTTTC. This sequence encodes CASSWTGVLSGANVLTF. The full variable domain, with the rest looked up from reference TRBV19 and TRBJ2-6, is DGGITQSPKYLFRKEGQNVTLSCEQNLNHDAMYWYRQDPGQGLRLIYYSQIVNDFQKGDIAEGYSVSREKKESFPLTVTSAQKNPTAFYLCASSWTGVLSGANVLTFGAGSRLTVL.

This clonotype was recorded at least ten times. The chain employs TRBV20-1 and TRBJ2-5; D might be TRBD1 (5 bases). Germline CDR1 DFQATT, CDR2 SNEGSKA (reference sequence). Trimming cost V 2 bases and J 5 bases, with 9 bases left between them. This CDR3 region has 12 residues. In DNA, the CDR3 is TGCAGTGCTAGACAGGGTGGCGAGACCCAGTACTTC. It encodes CSARQGGETQYF.

This clonotype showed up many times. This chain joins TRBV2 and TRBJ1-2; D perhaps matches TRBD1 (5 bases). The CDR3 runs 14 residues. The germline V gene has CDR1 SNHLY and CDR2 FYNNEI. The V end was cut by 4 bases, the J end by 4 bases, with 13 bases between. CDR3 DNA sequence: TGTGCCAGCAGTGTAGGACACGGAAGCTATGGCTACACCTTC. Its translation is CASSVGHGSYGYTF.

At least ten counts were recorded for this clonotype. This chain connects TRBV20-1 to TRBJ1-1; TRBD1 is a possible D gene (5 bases). Germline values: CDR1 DFQATT, CDR2 SNEGSKA (reference sequence). The CDR3 is made up of 13 amino acids. Trimming left V 6 bases short and J 0 bases short, with 11 bases between. The CDR3 is CSASGSMNTEAFF. CDR3 bases: TGCAGTGCATCAGGGTCGATGAACACTGAAGCTTTCTTT.

This clonotype was counted many times. V gene TRBV5-5 combines with J gene TRBJ2-7; D could derive from TRBD1 or TRBD2 (5 bases each). The CDR3 covers 14 residues. In germline, CDR1 is SGHKS, CDR2 YYEKEE (reference sequence). V was trimmed by 3 bases and J by 3 bases, leaving 13 bases between them. The CDR3 here is CASSSAGTFYEQYF. The CDR3 nucleotides read TGTGCCAGCAGCTCCGCAGGGACCTTCTACGAGCAGTACTTC.

The CDR3 here is CASSIGDPGLSEAFF. CDR3 sequence (DNA): TGTGCCAGCTCCATTGGCGACCCGGGACTCAGTGAAGCTTTCTTT. This sequence joins TRBV18 and TRBJ1-1, with D perhaps matching TRBD1 (5 bases). This CDR3 has 15 residues. Germline V CDR1 and CDR2: KGHSH, LQKENI. The V end lost 6 bases, the J end lost 7 bases, and 21 bases lay between the germline ends.

This clonotype appeared many times. This chain uses TRBV28 with TRBJ2-7, with 10 nucleotides matching TRBD1. The V and J ends lost 4 bases and 3 bases, in that order; junction bases with no gene match: 3. The CDR3 is 14 residues long. Germline CDR1 and CDR2: MDHEN and SYDVKM. In DNA, the CDR3 is TGTGCCAGCAGTTGGGGACAGGGGTTCTACGAGCAGTACTTC. This gives the protein CASSWGQGFYEQYF.

This clonotype was seen ten or more times. V gene TRBV2 combines with J gene TRBJ2-7; perhaps TRBD1 as D (5 bases). Looked up from germline, CDR1 is SNHLY and CDR2 is FYNNEI. V lost 6 bases, J lost 5 bases, and 11 bases lay in between. CDR3 length equals 12 residues. This CDR3 is CASSLGVDEQYF. Written as DNA, the CDR3 is TGTGCCAGCAGCCTAGGGGTAGACGAGCAGTACTTC.

This clonotype was found many times. The chain has TRBV28 and TRBJ1-3; D is possibly TRBD1 (5 bases). The CDR3 loop spans 14 amino acids. Germline CDR1 is MDHEN and CDR2 is SYDVKM. V was cut by 3 bases and J by 8 bases, with 14 bases left in between. CDR3 DNA sequence: TGTGCCAGCAGTTTCCCCACCCAAGGGGACACCATATATTTT. It yields the protein CASSFPTQGDTIYF.

The table lists this clonotype with many counts. The J gene is TRBJ1-6, the V gene TRBV6-2 or TRBV6-3; a possible D gene is TRBD1 (5 bases). V lost 5 bases and J lost 7, with 12 bases in between. This CDR3 spans 14 amino acids. Germline V gives CDR1 MNHEY, CDR2 SVGEGT. CDR3 residues: CASSPPGRNSPLHF. The CDR3 DNA reads TGTGCCAGCAGTCCACCGGGGCGAAATTCACCCCTCCACTTT.

The gene calls are TRBV5-1 and TRBJ2-4; D might be TRBD2 (5 bases). The length of the CDR3 is 14 residues. Germline V gene lookup returns CDR1 SGHRS and CDR2 YFSETQ. Trimming stripped 4 bases from V and 8 bases from J, with 16 bases between. The CDR3 is CASSPGWGAYIQYF. The CDR3 DNA sequence: TGCGCCAGCAGCCCGGGATGGGGTGCATACATTCAGTACTTC.

A single count supports this clonotype. The rearrangement joins TRBV28 to TRBJ1-1; 12 bases line up with TRBD1. The junction had 8 bases not matched to a gene; V was cut back by 5 bases and J by 1 base. The CDR3 spans 17 residues. The germline V gene has CDR1 MDHEN and CDR2 SYDVKM. This CDR3 is CASSHPGQGARNTEAFF. In nucleotides, the CDR3 is TGTGCCAGCAGTCATCCGGGACAGGGGGCGAGGAACACTGAAGCTTTCTTT.

The rearrangement links TRBV30 to TRBJ1-5; the D gene is possibly TRBD1 (5 bases). V lost 3 bases, J lost 4 bases, and 10 bases lay in between. Germline V gene data show CDR1 as GTSNPN and CDR2 as SVGIG (reference sequence). The length of the CDR3 is 13 residues. Written as DNA, the CDR3 is TGTGCCTGGAGAAATGGGGCTAATCAGCCCCAGCATTTT. Amino acid sequence: CAWRNGANQPQHF.

This clonotype was counted many times. The chain links TRBV7-8 to TRBJ2-7, with D unresolved. CDR1 and CDR2 from the germline V gene are SGHVS and FQNEAQ. Trimming stripped 3 bases from V and 2 bases from J, with 8 bases between. The CDR3 has 13 residues. The CDR3 protein is CASSLKLAYEQYF. DNA for the CDR3: TGTGCCAGCAGCTTGAAGCTAGCCTACGAGCAGTACTTC.